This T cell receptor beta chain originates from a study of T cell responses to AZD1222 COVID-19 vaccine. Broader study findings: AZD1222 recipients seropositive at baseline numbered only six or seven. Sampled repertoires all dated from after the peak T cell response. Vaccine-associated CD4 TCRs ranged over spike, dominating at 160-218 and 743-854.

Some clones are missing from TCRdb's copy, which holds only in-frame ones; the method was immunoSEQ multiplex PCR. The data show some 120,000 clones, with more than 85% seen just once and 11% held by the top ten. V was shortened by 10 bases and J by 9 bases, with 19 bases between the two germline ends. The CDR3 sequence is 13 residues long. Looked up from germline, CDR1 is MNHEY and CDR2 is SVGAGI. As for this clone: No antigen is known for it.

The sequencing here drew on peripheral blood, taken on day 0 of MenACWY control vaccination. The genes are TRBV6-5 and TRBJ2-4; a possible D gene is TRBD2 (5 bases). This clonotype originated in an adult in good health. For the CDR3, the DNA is TGTGCCACAGCTCTAGCTGGGGTTAGCATTCAGTACTTC. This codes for CATALAGVSIQYF.